One and the same sample provided the 17 T cell receptor beta chains below, sequenced in a study of identical twins. TCRdb re-called the 5' RACE reads through MiXCR, storing one row per CDR3 protein. This sample has 200,000 to 250,000 distinct CDR3 sequences; about an eighth occur once, and the top ten carry more than 3.5%. These records were also assigned to another study, of yellow fever vaccine responses in identical twins.

Sequencing was done on a sample of memory (CD45RO+) T cells sorted from blood. All receptors come from a woman aged 18-29 years in good health.

There are a few counts of this clonotype. The V gene is TRBV7-8, the J gene TRBJ2-7; 14 bases fit TRBD2. V lost 2 bases to trimming and J lost 2 bases; unmatched junction nucleotides: 5. Germline V gene sequence: CDR1 SGHVS, CDR2 FQNEAQ. The CDR3 contains 17 residues. Here the CDR3 reads CASSLKGLAGDPYEQYF. The DNA of the CDR3 is TGTGCCAGCAGCTTAAAGGGACTAGCGGGAGATCCCTACGAGCAGTACTTC. Based on the CDR3 plus reference TRBV7-8 and TRBJ2-7, the full variable domain is GAGVSQSPRYKVAKRGQDVALRCDPISGHVSLFWYQQALGQGPEFLTYFQNEAQLDKSGLPSDRFFAERPEGSVSTLKIQRTQQEDSAVYLCASSLKGLAGDPYEQYFGPGTRLTVT.

This clonotype was seen only a few times. J is TRBJ1-2 and V is TRBV25-1; D ambiguous. The CDR3 spans 13 residues. Between the trimmed V and J ends, which lost 7 bases and 4 bases, there was a span of 13 bases. The germline V gene encodes CDR1 MGHDK and CDR2 SYGVNS. CDR3 sequence (DNA): TGTGCCAGCATGGGAGCGAATTTCTATGGCTACACCTTC. Its protein product is CASMGANFYGYTF.

This clonotype occurred a few times. The chain employs TRBV12-3 or TRBV12-4 and TRBJ2-3; D is perhaps TRBD2 (6 bases). The CDR3 is made up of 16 amino acids. Trimming stripped 5 bases from V and 4 bases from J, with 19 bases between. CDR3 in DNA: TGTGCCAGCAGTGGGAGTGGGGGGTTAGTCCCAGATACGCAGTATTTT. Translating it yields CASSGSGGLVPDTQYF.

V usage is TRBV4-1 and J usage is TRBJ2-1; D gene ambiguous. Germline V gene sequence: CDR1 MGHRA, CDR2 YSYEKL. CDR3 length equals 17 residues. V was clipped by 0 bases and J by 0 bases, with 12 bases between them. CDR3 DNA sequence: TGCGCCAGCAGCCAAGATTTTTATGATACCTCCTACAATGAGCAGTTCTTC. Amino acids: CASSQDFYDTSYNEQFF.

This clonotype was counted only a few times. One end of the junction fails to match germline, which may point to a read error. The chain joins TRBV2 to TRBJ2-7, with TRBD2 matching 13 bases. Per the germline V gene, CDR1 is SNHLY and CDR2 is FYNNEI. The CDR3 has 12 amino acids. CDR3 bases: TGTGCCAGCAATGGGACTAGCGGGGAGTTCGCCTTC. Translation: CASNGTSGEFAF.

The chain employs TRBV6-5 and TRBJ2-2; D may be TRBD1 (5 bases). V dropped 7 bases and J dropped 0 bases, with 12 bases sitting between them. Germline V gene data show CDR1 as MNHEY and CDR2 as SVGAGI. The CDR3 runs to 15 residues. DNA of the CDR3: TGTGCCAGCACTGACAGATCCGCGAACACCGGGGAGCTGTTTTTT. Translation: CASTDRSANTGELFF.

This clonotype has just a few counts. The CDR3 spells CASSFDTPQGYTF. The CDR3 nucleotides read TGTGCCAGCAGCTTTGACACCCCCCAAGGCTACACCTTC. This chain joins TRBV7-9 and TRBJ1-2, with no clear D. The V end lost 3 bases, the J end lost 8 bases, and 13 bases lay between the germline ends. Germline CDR1 and CDR2: SEHNR and FQNEAQ (reference sequence). There are 13 residues in the CDR3.

This clonotype was counted only a few times. The V and J genes are TRBV12-3 or TRBV12-4 and TRBJ2-1, with TRBD2 matching 11 bases. The CDR3 sequence is 16 residues long. With 3 bases clipped from V and 5 bases from J, the junction kept 6 bases outside the gene matches. The CDR3 here is CASSFLTSGAHNEQFF. In DNA, the CDR3 is TGTGCCAGCAGTTTCCTGACTAGCGGGGCCCACAATGAGCAGTTCTTC.

This chain uses TRBV7-9 with TRBJ2-1; 14 bases fit TRBD2. The CDR3 totals 14 residues. Germline assignment: CDR1 SEHNR and CDR2 FQNEAQ (reference sequence). The V and J ends lost 3 bases and 9 bases, in that order; junction bases with no gene match: 1. The CDR3 loop is CASSLTSGGGEQFF. CDR3 nucleotides: TGTGCCAGCAGCTTGACTAGCGGGGGGGGTGAGCAGTTCTTC. The full variable domain, with the rest looked up from reference TRBV7-9 and TRBJ2-1, is DTGVSQNPRHKITKRGQNVTFRCDPISEHNRLYWYRQTLGQGPEFLTYFQNEAQLEKSRLLSDRFSAERPKGSFSTLEIQRTEQGDSAMYLCASSLTSGGGEQFFGPGTRLTVL.

This clonotype was detected a few times. V is TRBV6-2 or TRBV6-3 and J is TRBJ1-3; the D is unclear. Between the trimmed V and J ends, which lost 0 bases and 6 bases, there was a span of 9 bases. The germline gives CDR1 MNHEY, CDR2 SVGEGT. CDR3 length: 14 residues. The CDR3 region has the DNA TGTGCCAGCAGTTACTCCTCCGGGGAAAACACCATATATTTT. It is translated as CASSYSSGENTIYF.

The rearrangement uses TRBV27 and TRBJ2-7, with 7 bases lining up with TRBD2. The ends lost 8 bases at V and 1 base at J; junction bases unmatched: 14. The germline CDR1 and CDR2 sequences are MNHEY and SMNVEV (reference sequence). The CDR3 loop spans 16 amino acids. The chain's CDR3 is CASGDPPGLLSYEQYF. The CDR3 DNA reads TGTGCCAGCGGTGATCCTCCGGGACTACTATCCTACGAGCAGTACTTC.

The chain combines TRBV7-9 with TRBJ1-5; perhaps TRBD1 as D (6 bases). CDR1 and CDR2 from the germline V gene are SEHNR and FQNEAQ (reference sequence). The germline V and J ends were trimmed by 1 base and 8 bases, with 6 bases remaining between them. This CDR3 spans 12 amino acids. CDR3 sequence (DNA): TGTGCCAGCAGCTTAGACAGGGAGCCCCAGCATTTT. It translates to CASSLDREPQHF.

This clonotype was counted ten times or more. The chain uses TRBV9 and TRBJ1-3; D remains ambiguous. V was cut by 1 base and J by 2 bases, with 10 bases left in between. The CDR3 is made up of 15 amino acids. Germline CDR1 SGDLS, CDR2 YYNGEE. CDR3 sequence reads: CASSVRGTAGNTIYF. CDR3 sequence (DNA): TGTGCCAGCAGCGTAAGAGGAACAGCTGGAAACACCATATATTTT.

The rearrangement uses TRBV3-1 and TRBJ1-5; D not certain. Trimming stripped 0 bases from V and 4 bases from J, with 10 bases between. From germline, CDR1 is LGHDT and CDR2 YNNKEL (reference sequence). This CDR3 has 15 amino acids. CDR3 in amino acids: CASSQDMTSNQPQHF. CDR3 nucleotides: TGTGCCAGCAGCCAAGACATGACGTCAAATCAGCCCCAGCATTTT.

This clonotype came up a few times. The V and J genes are TRBV29-1 and TRBJ1-6; TRBD1 matches at 10 bases. Losses at the gene ends were 6 bases for V and 8 bases for J; bases not matched to a gene: 4. The CDR3 has 13 residues. The V gene's germline CDR1 is SQVTM and CDR2 ANQGSEA. The CDR3 sequence is CSVAGTGDSPLHF. CDR3 bases: TGCAGCGTAGCGGGGACAGGGGATTCACCCCTCCACTTT.

Comment on this clonotype: Relative to the germline gene, one junction end is altered; a read error may explain this. This chain uses TRBV20-1 with TRBJ2-3; TRBD2 might be the D (5 bases). The CDR3 has 12 residues. CDR1 and CDR2 from the germline V gene are DFQATT and SNEGSKA (reference sequence). The CDR3 is CSVRLGADTQYF. For the CDR3, the DNA is TGCAGTGTTAGACTCGGGGCAGATACGCAGTATTTT.

This clonotype was seen more than once but under ten times. This chain connects TRBV15 to TRBJ2-7; possible D gene TRBD1, 6 bases. CDR3 length equals 15 residues. CDR1 LNHNV and CDR2 YYDKDF come from the germline V gene (reference sequence). Trimming took off 0 bases at V and 3 bases at J, with 12 bases between the two ends. The chain's CDR3 is CATSRDGDKSYEQYF. CDR3 DNA sequence: TGTGCCACCAGCAGAGATGGGGACAAGAGCTACGAGCAGTACTTC.